What follows is one T cell receptor beta chain and its context. What it recognizes is unknown. The source of the sample is a study of T-cell reconstitution after alpha-beta-depleted transplantation in children. Study results and limitations: A year post-transplant, T-cell counts and diversity derived mostly from newly produced T cells.

As it was prepared, the TCRbeta library received unique molecular identifiers. TCRdb re-analysed the PCR reads in MiXCR, keeping a single row per CDR3 protein. Of about 210,000 distinct CDR3 sequences listed, approximately 19% are singletons. The CDR3 totals 16 residues. Germline V gene lookup returns CDR1 SGHRS and CDR2 YFSETQ. V lost 6 bases to trimming and J lost 5 bases, with 20 bases between them. The sequencing here drew on PBMCs, mostly from graft donor cells, taken 360 days after TCRalphabeta/CD19-depleted stem cell transplant. The sequence derives from a male patient between 2 and 15 years old who had a stem cell transplant for acute lymphoblastic leukemia, so the T cells may come from the graft donor. This sequence joins TRBV5-1 and TRBJ2-2; D possibly corresponds to TRBD1 (6 bases). In nucleotides, the CDR3 is TGCGCCAGCACTCCCCCAGGGGAAAAGAGAACCGGGGAGCTGTTTTTT. Protein product: CASTPPGEKRTGELFF.